What follows describes a single T cell receptor beta chain. Its specificity is not known. The sample belongs to a study of cytomegalovirus exposure and HLA in healthy donors. Study at large: About 180 million T cells yielded 90 million to 130 million unique TCR beta sequences in earlier analysis.

Study results and limitations: Analyzed later, association rates of TCRs varied across HLA loci, with DRB1 most and HLA-C fewest. TCR beta V- and J-gene trimming, according to a later analysis, was linked to a missense DCLRE1C variant. The study listed 150 to 200 cytomegalovirus-associated TCR beta chains.

PCR was performed using 60 Vbeta and 13 Jbeta primers. Clones were sequenced by immunoSEQ multiplex PCR, and TCRdb holds only the in-frame ones, with some missing. The sample includes some 51,000 clones. This sequence was found in a man aged 40-49 years in good health and CMV-seropositive. Sequencing was done on a sample of PBMCs.

The CDR3 region is CASSPSGTGGEETQYF. The CDR3, as DNA: TGTGCCAGTAGTCCATCCGGGACAGGGGGGGAAGAGACCCAGTACTTC. This rearrangement joins TRBV19 to TRBJ2-5, with 11 bases lining up with TRBD1. With V trimmed by 5 bases and J by 3 bases, 8 bases remained unmatched. The CDR3 totals 16 residues. The germline V gene encodes CDR1 LNHDA and CDR2 SQIVND (reference sequence).